A single sample is the source of the 17 T cell receptor beta chains below, sequenced in a study of CD8 T cells in Susac syndrome. The authors reverse transcribed 0.5 to 1 ug RNA with random hexamers. TCRdb re-analysed the immunoSEQ multiplex PCR reads in MiXCR, keeping a single row per CDR3 protein. Of around 170,000 distinct CDR3 sequences listed, about 96% are singletons. Sequencing was done on a sample of CD4+ T cells from PBMCs. These receptors all come from a human donor with Susac syndrome.

The chain uses TRBV29-1 and TRBJ2-5; a possible D gene is TRBD2 (7 bases). Deletions cut 6 bases from V and 5 bases from J, with 16 bases between. CDR3 length equals 13 residues. Per the germline V gene, CDR1 is SQVTM and CDR2 is ANQGSEA. The CDR3 protein is CSVLQGGRETQYF. DNA of the CDR3: TGCAGCGTCCTACAGGGAGGGAGGGAGACCCAGTACTTC.

V usage is TRBV20-1 and J usage is TRBJ2-1; 10 bases match TRBD1. CDR3 length: 14 residues. CDR1 and CDR2 from the germline V gene are DFQATT and SNEGSKA (reference sequence). J was trimmed by 9 bases and V by 5 bases; bases with no gene match: 10. Here the CDR3 DNA reads TGCAGTGCTGGGGGGGACAGGGGCCAGGGTGAGCAGTTCTTC. It translates to CSAGGDRGQGEQFF.

This clonotype is a singleton in its sample. The V gene is TRBV12-3 or TRBV12-4, the J gene TRBJ1-2; D is ambiguous. The length of the CDR3 is 13 residues. Trimming left V 4 bases short and J 3 bases short, with 9 bases between. The CDR3 is CASSSLEDYGYTF. The CDR3 bases are TGTGCCAGCAGTTCCCTTGAGGACTATGGCTACACCTTC.

The chain joins TRBV7-9 to TRBJ2-1; TRBD1 matches at 7 bases. Per the germline V gene, CDR1 is SEHNR and CDR2 is FQNEAQ (reference sequence). The CDR3 consists of 13 residues. The J segment lost 8 bases and the V segment lost 6 bases, leaving 7 bases of the junction unmatched. The CDR3 protein is CASSIDRADEQFF. In nucleotides, the CDR3 is TGTGCCAGCAGTATCGACAGGGCGGATGAGCAGTTCTTC. Variable domain in full (rest from reference TRBV7-9 and TRBJ2-1): DTGVSQNPRHKITKRGQNVTFRCDPISEHNRLYWYRQTLGQGPEFLTYFQNEAQLEKSRLLSDRFSAERPKGSFSTLEIQRTEQGDSAMYLCASSIDRADEQFFGPGTRLTVL.

The V gene is TRBV4-2, the J gene TRBJ1-2, with D perhaps matching TRBD1 (5 bases). CDR1 and CDR2 from the germline V gene are LGHNA and YNFKEQ. Trimming shortened V by 0 bases and J by 4 bases, and 9 bases separated the two germline ends. The CDR3 extends over 14 amino acids. CDR3 residues: CASSQDGGGYGYTF. The DNA for the CDR3 is TGTGCCAGCAGCCAAGATGGGGGGGGCTATGGCTACACCTTC.

J is TRBJ2-1 and V is TRBV14; no clear D gene. V was clipped by 1 base and J by 5 bases, with 9 bases between them. Germline CDR1 and CDR2: SGHDN and FVKESK. This CDR3 spans 14 amino acids. The CDR3 bases are TGTGCCAGCAGCCAAGTACAGCCTAACAATGAGCAGTTCTTC. As protein: CASSQVQPNNEQFF.

The chain recombines TRBV29-1 with TRBJ1-2; D remains ambiguous. CDR1 and CDR2 (germline): SQVTM, ANQGSEA. CDR3 length: 13 amino acids. The V and J ends lost 3 bases and 0 bases respectively, with 8 bases between them. The CDR3 nucleotides read TGCAGCGTTGACGAGAAATCTAACTATGGCTACACCTTC. Protein sequence: CSVDEKSNYGYTF.

This chain uses TRBV4-2 with TRBJ2-5; the D is unclear. This CDR3 is 14 amino acids long. The germline V and J ends were trimmed by 4 bases and 3 bases, with 12 bases remaining between them. Germline V gene sequence: CDR1 LGHNA, CDR2 YNFKEQ. The CDR3 sequence is CASSLSGRKETQYF. CDR3 nucleotide sequence: TGTGCCAGCAGCCTAAGTGGCAGAAAAGAGACCCAGTACTTC.

This sequence joins TRBV6-2 or TRBV6-3 and TRBJ2-1; 11 bases match TRBD2. The CDR3 is 13 amino acids. Per germline, CDR1 MNHEY and CDR2 SVGEGT. V shed 5 bases and J 9 bases; nucleotides not matched to a gene: 3. CDR3 DNA: TGTGCCAGCAGTACCGGGACTAGCGGTGAGCAGTTCTTC. Its translation: CASSTGTSGEQFF.

This chain connects TRBV12-3 or TRBV12-4 to TRBJ2-7; D assignment may be TRBD1 or TRBD2 (6 bases each). Trimming removed 4 bases from V and 1 base from J, with 14 bases in between. The CDR3 has 15 amino acids. This CDR3 reads CASSSRRRGSYEQYF. The CDR3 nucleotides are TGTGCCAGCAGTTCCCGACGGAGGGGGTCCTACGAGCAGTACTTC.

The chain combines TRBV29-1 with TRBJ2-5; D unclear. V lost 4 bases and J 4 bases, leaving 10 bases between the germline ends. Germline assignment: CDR1 SQVTM and CDR2 ANQGSEA. The CDR3 sequence is 12 residues long. For the CDR3, the DNA is TGCAGCGTTGGGGGAAATGCAGAGACCCAGTACTTC. Its translation: CSVGGNAETQYF.

V and J are TRBV2 and TRBJ2-2; no firm D call. Deletions cut 0 bases from V and 6 bases from J, with 11 bases between. Germline V CDR1 and CDR2: SNHLY, FYNNEI. This CDR3 contains 15 residues. The CDR3 loop reads CASSEARPPAGELFF. Here the CDR3 DNA reads TGTGCCAGCAGTGAAGCGCGGCCCCCCGCCGGGGAGCTGTTTTTT.

The rearrangement links TRBV29-1 to TRBJ2-1, with TRBD1 identical over 8 bases. Germline assignment: CDR1 SQVTM and CDR2 ANQGSEA. This CDR3 spans 15 amino acids. Trimming cost V 6 bases and J 1 base; bases outside gene matches: 8. The CDR3 nucleotides read TGCAGCGTCGTGACAGGGGTCGGATCCTACAATGAGCAGTTCTTC. Protein product: CSVVTGVGSYNEQFF.

This clonotype was detected only once. The J gene is TRBJ2-1, the V gene TRBV30; 7 bases are a match to TRBD2. The CDR3 length is 12 residues. Germline V gene data show CDR1 as GTSNPN and CDR2 as SVGIG (reference sequence). The V and J ends lost 6 bases and 10 bases, in that order; junction bases with no gene match: 9. The CDR3 is CACSRLAQEQFF. CDR3 in DNA: TGTGCCTGCTCCAGACTAGCTCAAGAGCAGTTCTTC.

V and J are TRBV10-2 and TRBJ2-2; D is undetermined. Trimming removed 7 bases from V and 1 base from J, with 10 bases in between. Germline V gene lookup returns CDR1 WSHSY and CDR2 SAAADI. The CDR3 length is 14 residues. In DNA form, the CDR3 reads TGCGCCAGCACTCAACGACAGAACACCGGGGAGCTGTTTTTT. Translation gives CASTQRQNTGELFF.

This chain uses TRBV30 with TRBJ1-4; D perhaps matches TRBD1 (6 bases). The V gene lost 8 bases and the J gene lost 8 bases, with 24 bases spanning the gap. The CDR3 contains 15 residues. Germline V lookup: CDR1 GTSNPN, CDR2 SVGIG (reference sequence). In DNA, the CDR3 is TGTGCCACAGACTCACAGGGTGCGGCCGCCGAAAAACTGTTTTTT. This gives the protein CATDSQGAAAEKLFF. Complete variable domain (other parts from reference TRBV30 and TRBJ1-4): SQTIHQWPATLVQPVGSPLSLECTVEGTSNPNLYWYRQAAGRGLQLLFYSVGIGQISSEVPQNLSASRPQDRQFILSSKKLLLSDSGFYLCATDSQGAAAEKLFFGSGTQLSVL.

This chain links TRBV10-3 with TRBJ2-4; a weak D match, TRBD2 (5 bases). Germline V lookup: CDR1 ENHRY, CDR2 SYGVKD. Trimming pared 11 bases from V and 4 bases from J, leaving 12 bases between. CDR3 length: 12 residues. CDR3 coding DNA: TGTGCCGTATCTAGAGGGAAAAACATTCAGTACTTC. Its translation: CAVSRGKNIQYF.